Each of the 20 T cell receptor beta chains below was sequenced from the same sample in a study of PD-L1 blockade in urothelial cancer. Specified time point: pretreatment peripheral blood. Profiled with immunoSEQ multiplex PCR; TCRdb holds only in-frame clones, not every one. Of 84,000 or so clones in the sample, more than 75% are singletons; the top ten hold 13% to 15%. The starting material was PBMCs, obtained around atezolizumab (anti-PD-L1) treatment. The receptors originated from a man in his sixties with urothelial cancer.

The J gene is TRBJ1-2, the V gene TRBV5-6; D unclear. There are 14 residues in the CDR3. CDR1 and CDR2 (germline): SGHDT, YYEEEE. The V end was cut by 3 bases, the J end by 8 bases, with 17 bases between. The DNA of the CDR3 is TGTGCCAGCAGCTCCCTCAGCCGGAGAATCGGCTACACCTTC. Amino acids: CASSSLSRRIGYTF.

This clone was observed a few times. As DNA, the CDR3 is TGCGCCAGCAGCTTGGGAAGGGGGGGCTCGGGGAATGCTGAAGCTTTCTTT. Translated: CASSLGRGGSGNAEAFF. This chain links TRBV5-1 with TRBJ1-1; D perhaps matches TRBD1 (6 bases). V dropped 0 bases and J dropped 6 bases, with 21 bases sitting between them. Germline CDR1 and CDR2: SGHRS and YFSETQ. The CDR3 contains 17 residues.

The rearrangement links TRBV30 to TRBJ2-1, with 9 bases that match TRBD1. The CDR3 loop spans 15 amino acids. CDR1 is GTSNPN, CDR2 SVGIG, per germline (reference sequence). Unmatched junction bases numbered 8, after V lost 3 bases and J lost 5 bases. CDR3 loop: CAWRTRDRVNNEQFF. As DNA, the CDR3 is TGTGCCTGGAGAACCCGGGACAGGGTCAACAATGAGCAGTTCTTC.

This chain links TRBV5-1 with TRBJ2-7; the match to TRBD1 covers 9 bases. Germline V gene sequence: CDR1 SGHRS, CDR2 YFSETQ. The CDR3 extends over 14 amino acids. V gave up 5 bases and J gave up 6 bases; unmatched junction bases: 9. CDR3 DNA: TGCGCCAGCAGATCGGGTGGGACAGGGCCCGAGCAGTACTTC. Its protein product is CASRSGGTGPEQYF.

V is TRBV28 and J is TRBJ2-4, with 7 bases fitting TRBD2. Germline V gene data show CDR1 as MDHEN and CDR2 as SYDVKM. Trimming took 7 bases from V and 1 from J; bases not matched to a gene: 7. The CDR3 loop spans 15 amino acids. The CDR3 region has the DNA TGTGCCAGCAAGGTGGGGGGAGGGGCCAAAAACATTCAGTACTTC. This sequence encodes CASKVGGGAKNIQYF.

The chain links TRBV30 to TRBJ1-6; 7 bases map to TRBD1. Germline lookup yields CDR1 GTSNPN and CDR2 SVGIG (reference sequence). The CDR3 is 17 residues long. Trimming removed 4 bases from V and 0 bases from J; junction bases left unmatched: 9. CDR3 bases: TGTGCCTGGAAATTTTCAGGGGGATACTCCTATAATTCACCCCTCCACTTT. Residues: CAWKFSGGYSYNSPLHF.

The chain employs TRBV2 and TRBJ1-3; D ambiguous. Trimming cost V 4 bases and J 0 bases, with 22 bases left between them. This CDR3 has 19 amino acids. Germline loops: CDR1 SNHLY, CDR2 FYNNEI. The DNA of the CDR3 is TGTGCCAGCAGTGGGAGGTGGTTGGGCCAGACAAACTCTGGAAACACCATATATTTT. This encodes CASSGRWLGQTNSGNTIYF. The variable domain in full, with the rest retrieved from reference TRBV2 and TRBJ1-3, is EPEVTQTPSHQVTQMGQEVILRCVPISNHLYFYWYRQILGQKVEFLVSFYNNEISEKSEIFDDQFSVERPDGSNFTLKIRSTKLEDSAMYFCASSGRWLGQTNSGNTIYFGEGSWLTVV.

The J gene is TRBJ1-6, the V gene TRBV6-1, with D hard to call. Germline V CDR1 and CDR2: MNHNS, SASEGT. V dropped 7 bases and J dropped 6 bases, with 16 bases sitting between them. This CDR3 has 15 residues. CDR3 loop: CASITAGGLNSPLHF. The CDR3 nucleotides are TGTGCCAGCATTACCGCAGGAGGTCTTAATTCACCCCTCCACTTT.

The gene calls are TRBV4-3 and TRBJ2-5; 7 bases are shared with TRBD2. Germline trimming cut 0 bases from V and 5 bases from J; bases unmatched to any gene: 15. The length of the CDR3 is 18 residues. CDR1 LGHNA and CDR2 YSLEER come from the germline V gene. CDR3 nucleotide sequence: TGCGCCAGCAGCCAAGATCTTGGAGCTAGCGGCTCGGGGGAGACCCAGTACTTC. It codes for CASSQDLGASGSGETQYF.

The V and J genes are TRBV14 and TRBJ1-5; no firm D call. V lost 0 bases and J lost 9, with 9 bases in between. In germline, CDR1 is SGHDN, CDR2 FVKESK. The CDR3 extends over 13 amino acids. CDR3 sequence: CASSQDFGGPQHF. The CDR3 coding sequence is TGTGCCAGCAGCCAAGATTTCGGAGGGCCCCAGCATTTT.

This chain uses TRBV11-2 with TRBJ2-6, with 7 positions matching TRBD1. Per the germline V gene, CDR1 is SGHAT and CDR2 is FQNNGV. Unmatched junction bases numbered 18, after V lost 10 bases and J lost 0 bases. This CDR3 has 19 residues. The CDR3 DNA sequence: TGTGCCATCCCAATTAGGGGTAGGGACAGAATCTCTGGGGCCAACGTCCTGACTTTC. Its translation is CAIPIRGRDRISGANVLTF.

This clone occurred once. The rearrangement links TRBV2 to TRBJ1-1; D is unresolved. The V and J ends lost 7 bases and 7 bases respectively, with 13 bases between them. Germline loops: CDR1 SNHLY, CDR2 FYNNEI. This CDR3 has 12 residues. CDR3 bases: TGTGCCAGCATCGAAGGTCTAGGTGAAGCTTTCTTT. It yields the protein CASIEGLGEAFF.

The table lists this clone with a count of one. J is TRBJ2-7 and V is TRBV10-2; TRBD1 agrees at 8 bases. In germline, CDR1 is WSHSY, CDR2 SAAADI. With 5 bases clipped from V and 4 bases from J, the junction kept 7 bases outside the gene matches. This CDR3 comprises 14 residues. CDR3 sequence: CASSIQGAKYEQYF. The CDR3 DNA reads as TGCGCCAGCAGTATTCAGGGGGCAAAGTACGAGCAGTACTTC.

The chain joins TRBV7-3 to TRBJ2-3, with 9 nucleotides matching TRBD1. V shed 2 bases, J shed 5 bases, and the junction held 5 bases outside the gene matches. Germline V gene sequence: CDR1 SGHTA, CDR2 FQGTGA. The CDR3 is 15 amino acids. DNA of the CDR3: TGTGCCAGCAGCTTAGGGACAGGGCTTGAAGATACGCAGTATTTT. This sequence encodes CASSLGTGLEDTQYF.

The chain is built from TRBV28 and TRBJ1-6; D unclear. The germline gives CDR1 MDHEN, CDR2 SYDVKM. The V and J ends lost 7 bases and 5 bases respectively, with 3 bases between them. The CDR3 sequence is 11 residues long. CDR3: CASTDNSPLHF. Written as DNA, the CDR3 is TGTGCCAGCACAGATAATTCACCCCTCCACTTT.

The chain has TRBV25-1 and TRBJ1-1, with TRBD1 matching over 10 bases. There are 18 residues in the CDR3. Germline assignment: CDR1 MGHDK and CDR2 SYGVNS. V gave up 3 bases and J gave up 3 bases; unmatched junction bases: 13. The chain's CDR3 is CASSDRWGQGRKDTEAFF. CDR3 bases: TGTGCCAGCAGTGATCGGTGGGGACAGGGGCGTAAGGACACTGAAGCTTTCTTT.

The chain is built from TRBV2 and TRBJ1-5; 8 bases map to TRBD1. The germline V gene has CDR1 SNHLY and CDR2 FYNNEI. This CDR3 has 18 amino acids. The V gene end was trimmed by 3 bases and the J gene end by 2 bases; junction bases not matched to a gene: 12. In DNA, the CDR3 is TGTGCCAGCAGTGACTGGGACAGGCTGGGAGTGGGCAATCAGCCCCAGCATTTT. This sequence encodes CASSDWDRLGVGNQPQHF.

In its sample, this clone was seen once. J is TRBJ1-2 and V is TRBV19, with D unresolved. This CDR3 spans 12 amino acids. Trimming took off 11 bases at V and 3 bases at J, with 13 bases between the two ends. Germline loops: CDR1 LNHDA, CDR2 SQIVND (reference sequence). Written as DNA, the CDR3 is TGTGCCGCCTCAATAGGAGACTATGGCTACACCTTC. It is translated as CAASIGDYGYTF.

Here the CDR3 DNA reads TGCGCCAGCAGCCCGCTTGCGGGGATGGAAGAGACCCAGTACTTC. This translates into CASSPLAGMEETQYF. The V and J genes are TRBV10-1 and TRBJ2-5; TRBD2 might be the D (6 bases). Germline V gene data show CDR1 as WNHNN and CDR2 as SYGVQD (reference sequence). The CDR3 consists of 15 residues. The V gene lost 6 bases and the J gene lost 3 bases, with 17 bases spanning the gap.

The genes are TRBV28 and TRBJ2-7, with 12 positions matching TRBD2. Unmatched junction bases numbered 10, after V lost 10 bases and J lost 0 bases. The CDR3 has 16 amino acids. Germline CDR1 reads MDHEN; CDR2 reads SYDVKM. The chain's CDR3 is CATSRTSGTTSYEQYF. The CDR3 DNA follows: TGTGCCACTAGCAGGACTAGCGGGACCACCTCCTACGAGCAGTACTTC.